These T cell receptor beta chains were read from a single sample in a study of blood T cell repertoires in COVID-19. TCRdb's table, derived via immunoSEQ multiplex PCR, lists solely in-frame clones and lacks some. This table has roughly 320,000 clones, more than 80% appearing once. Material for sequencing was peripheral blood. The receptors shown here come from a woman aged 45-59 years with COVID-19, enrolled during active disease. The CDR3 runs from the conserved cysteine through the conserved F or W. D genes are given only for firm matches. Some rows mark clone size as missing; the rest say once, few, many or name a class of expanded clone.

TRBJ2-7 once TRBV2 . TGTGCCCGGGCGGGCTCCTACGAGCAGTACTTC CARAGSYEQYF
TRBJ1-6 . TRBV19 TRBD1 TGTGCCAGTAGTATGATGGCAGGGGGTTCACCCCTCCACTTT CASSMMAGGSPLHF
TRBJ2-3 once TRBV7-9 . TGTGCCAGCTCCCAAATCCTCTATAGCGAAGATACGCAGTATTTT CASSQILYSEDTQYF
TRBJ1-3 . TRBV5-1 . TGCGCCAGCAGCTTGCCCACAGGAACCTCTGGAAACACCATATATTTT CASSLPTGTSGNTIYF
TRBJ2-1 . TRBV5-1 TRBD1 TGCGCCAGCAGCCCCAGGACAGGGGAGGGCGATGAGCAGTTCTTC CASSPRTGEGDEQFF
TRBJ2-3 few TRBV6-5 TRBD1 TGTGCCAGCAGGGCCCGGGACAGTAATACAGATACGCAGTATTTT CASRARDSNTDTQYF
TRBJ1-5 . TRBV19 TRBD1 TGTGCCAGTAGTACCCTGACAGGGGTAAATCAGCCCCAGCATTTT CASSTLTGVNQPQHF
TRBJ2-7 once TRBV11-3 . TGTGCTAGGGGTAGCGGAGGCCAACCTTTTCGGTCGTTC CARGSGGQPFRSF
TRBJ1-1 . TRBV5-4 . TGTGCCAGCAGCCTTGGGACTTTGAACACTGAAGCTTTCTTT CASSLGTLNTEAFF
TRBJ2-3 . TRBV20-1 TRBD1 TGCAGTGCTAGTCGCCGGGACAGGGGTTGGGAGAGCACAGATACGCAGTATTTT CSASRRDRGWESTDTQYF
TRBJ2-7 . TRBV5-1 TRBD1 TGCGCCAGCAGCTTGTCACAGGGGGCGTTATACTTC CASSLSQGALYF
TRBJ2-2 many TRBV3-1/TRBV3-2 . TGTGCCAGCAGCCCTGGCCCGGGCACCGGGGAGCTGTTTTTT CASSPGPGTGELFF
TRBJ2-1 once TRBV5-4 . TGTGCCAGTAGCGGAGGGGACTCCTACAATGAGCAGTTCTTC CASSGGDSYNEQFF
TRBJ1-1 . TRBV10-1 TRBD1 TGCGCCAGCAGTAATGGACAGGCCAACACTGAAGCTTTCTTT CASSNGQANTEAFF
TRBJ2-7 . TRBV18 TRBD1 TGTGCCAGCTCACCATTGGGACAGAGTTCCAGCTACGAGCAGTACTTC CASSPLGQSSSYEQYF
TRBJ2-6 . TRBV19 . TGTGCCAGTAGTATTCCTTGGCCCTCTGGGGCCAACGTCCTGACTTTC CASSIPWPSGANVLTF
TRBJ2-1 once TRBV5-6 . TGTGCCAGCAGCTTGACACGTTACAATGAGCAGTTCTTC CASSLTRYNEQFF
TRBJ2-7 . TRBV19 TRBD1 TGTGCCAGTAACGACAGGGGAGGAAGCTCCTACGAGCAGTACTTC CASNDRGGSSYEQYF
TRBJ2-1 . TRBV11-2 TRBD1 TGTGCCAGCAGCTTGACAGGGTTAGAGCAGTTCTTC CASSLTGLEQFF
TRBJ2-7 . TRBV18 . TGTGCCAGCTCACCCCTCGACGGCGGGCGGGAGCAGTACTTC CASSPLDGGREQYF
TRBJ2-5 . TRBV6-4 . TGTGCCAGCAGTGACTCCAAACTGTCTTATAGCCAAGAGACCCAGTACTTC CASSDSKLSYSQETQYF
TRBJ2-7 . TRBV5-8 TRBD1 TGTGCCAGCAGGGGACAGGCAACCCCGGGGGAGCAGTACTTC CASRGQATPGEQYF
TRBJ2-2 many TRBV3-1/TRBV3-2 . TGTGCCAGCAGCCATACGACAGGAACAACCGGGGAGCTGTTTTTT CASSHTTGTTGELFF
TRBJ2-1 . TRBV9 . TGTGCCAGCAGCGCCCAAGCACTAGTCACCGTCGGGGGAGGCTCCTACAATGAGCAGTTCTTC CASSAQALVTVGGGSYNEQFF
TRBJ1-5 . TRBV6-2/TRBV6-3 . TGTGCCAGCAGTTACTTTCAAAACTATGATCAGCCCCAGCATTTT CASSYFQNYDQPQHF
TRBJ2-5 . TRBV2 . TGTGCCAGCAGTGTTGACAGACGGGAAGAGACCCAGTACTTC CASSVDRREETQYF
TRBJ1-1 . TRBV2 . TGTGCCAGCAGCGCCCTTGCGGCGGGGAAAGCTTTCTTT CASSALAAGKAFF
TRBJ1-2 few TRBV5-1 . TGCGCCAGCAGCTTCGCCAGTAACTATGGCTACACCTTC CASSFASNYGYTF
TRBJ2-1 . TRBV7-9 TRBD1 TGTGCCAGCAGCCTAGGGGGGGACAGGGTTTTGAATGAGCAGTTCTTC CASSLGGDRVLNEQFF
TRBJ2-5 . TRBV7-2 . TGTGCCAGCAGCCCTATGGGGGGGGCGGAGACCCAGTACTTC CASSPMGGAETQYF
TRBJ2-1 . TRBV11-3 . TGTGCCAGCAGCGGGCCTCAACCCTTCAATGAGCAGTTCTTC CASSGPQPFNEQFF
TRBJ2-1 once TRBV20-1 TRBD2 TGCAGTGCTAGTAACGGGAGGAGGGACAATGAGCAGTTCTTC CSASNGRRDNEQFF
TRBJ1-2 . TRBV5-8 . TGTGCCAGCAGCCGGACAGACTATGGCTACACCTTC CASSRTDYGYTF
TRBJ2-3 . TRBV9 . TGTGCCAGCAGCATCGGAGGGGGCACAGATACGCAGTATTTT CASSIGGGTDTQYF
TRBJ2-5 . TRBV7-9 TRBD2 TGTGCCAGCAGCTTAGAACCGGGAGGGATGGGGACCCAGTACTTC CASSLEPGGMGTQYF
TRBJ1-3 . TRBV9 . TGTGCCAGCAGCCCTCGTGGCCCCGCGGGGTTCTCTGGAAACACCATATATTTT CASSPRGPAGFSGNTIYF
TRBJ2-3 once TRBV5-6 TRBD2 TGTGCCAGCAGCTACCGGACTAGCGGGAGTCTCGGAGATACGCAGTATTTT CASSYRTSGSLGDTQYF
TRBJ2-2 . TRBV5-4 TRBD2 TGTGCCAGCAGGGTGGGACTAGCGGCGAACACCGGGGAGCTGTTTTTT CASRVGLAANTGELFF
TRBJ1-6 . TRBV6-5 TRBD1 TGTGCCAGCAGTTACTCCAGGGGGACACCCCTCCACTTT CASSYSRGTPLHF
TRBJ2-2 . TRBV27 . TGTGCCAGCAGTTTAGGGTCTGGGACATACGGCACCGGGGAGCTGTTTTTT CASSLGSGTYGTGELFF
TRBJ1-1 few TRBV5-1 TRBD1 TGCGCCAGCAGCTCAGGACAGGAAATAATGAACACTGAAGCTTTCTTT CASSSGQEIMNTEAFF
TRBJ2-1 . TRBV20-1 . TGCAGTCAGAGGAGGTACAATGAGCAGTTCTTC CSQRRYNEQFF
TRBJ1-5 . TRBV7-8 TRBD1 TGTGCCAGCAGCCCTGCGGAGACAGGGGGTTTTAATCAGCCCCAGCATTTT CASSPAETGGFNQPQHF
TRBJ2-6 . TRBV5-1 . TGCGCCAGCAGCCGAGGGTCTGGGGCCAACGTCCTGACTTTC CASSRGSGANVLTF
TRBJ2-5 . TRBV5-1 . TGCGCCAGCAGCTCCAGCGGGGAGACCCAGTACTTC CASSSSGETQYF
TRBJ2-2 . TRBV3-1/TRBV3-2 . TGTGCCAGCAGCTTTGGGGCGGCCGGGGAGCTGTTTTTT CASSFGAAGELFF
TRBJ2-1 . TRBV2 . TGTGCCAGCAGTGAAGATAACAACTACAATGAGCAGTTCTTC CASSEDNNYNEQFF
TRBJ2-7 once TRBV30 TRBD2 TGTGCCTGGAGTTCCCGACTAGCCAACGAGCAGTACTTC CAWSSRLANEQYF
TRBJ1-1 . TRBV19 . TGTGCCAGTAGTACCCAGGGATCTGACACTGAAGCTTTCTTT CASSTQGSDTEAFF
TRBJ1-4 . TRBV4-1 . TGCGCCAGCAGCCAAGTATCGGGGGTCGGAGAAAAACTGTTTTTT CASSQVSGVGEKLFF